This T cell receptor (beta chain) was obtained from a study of CD8+CD57+ T cells in acquired aplastic anemia (dated by TCRdb to between 2018 and 2020). Concerning the study at large: DNA extracted from sorted CD4+ and CD8+ cells had a mean of approximately 3.3 ug, with a range of roughly 0.17 to 30 ug. CD8+CD57+ expansion was defined as a frequency above the mean frequency observed in healthy subjects. Broader findings and caveats from the paper: No significant difference in CD8+ Simpson's diversity was found between patients and healthy controls (P=0.060). Although some 28 CD8+ CDR3 sequences were shared by patients and controls, these sequences appeared highly expressed in patients and within the immunodominant clones of patients.

This clonotype came up once. Its antigen target is currently unknown. Nothing much larger sits one base from this clone, and base qualities are not available. A solitary read yields weak support. The V end loses 8 bases and the J end loses 1 base, and a stretch of 17 bases separates them. Including the terminal cysteine and phenylalanine, the CDR3 comprises 15 residues. CDR3 DNA is the only sequence kept; it has 45 bases, read in frame from the first base. The germline V gene sets CDR1 to SNHLY and CDR2 to FYNNEI. Genomic DNA was used as template for profiling of TCR beta VDJ combinations and CDR3 sequences. An Illumina HiSeq 2000 was used for TCR repertoire sequencing. Per the authors' processing: TRBV/TRBJ rearrangement plots, CDR3 size and DJ length profiles, and Simpson's diversity index were used to assess repertoires. The immunodominant clone was defined as the most abundant DNA sequence in deep sequencing data. CDR3 amino acid sequences were checked for sharing across subjects and were also compared against the VDJdb database and published repertoires. The public sequencing data were trimmed at Q25 with fastp and processed into clonotypes with MiXCR by TCRdb, which kept only in-frame beta chains. A single entry per CDR3 protein holds the most common genes and DNA from its merged rows. TCRdb, rather than the study authors, made the V and J calls. A total of around 210,000 distinct CDR3 sequences appear in this sample, 55% to 65% of them only once. About 60% of the sample goes to the ten largest clones.

Flow cytometry had shown CD8+CD57+ cell expansion in the patients selected for sequencing. Every patient had a diagnosis of severe acquired aplastic anemia based on International Study of Aplastic Anemia and Agranulocytosis and Camitta criteria. At the time blood was sampled, none of the patients had received any therapy. TCR repertoires of sorted CD4+ and CD8+ blood T cells from severe aplastic anemia patients and healthy subjects were deep-sequenced in the study. Patients were enrolled in the USA under clinicaltrials.gov protocols 00001620, 01623167, 00001397, 00071045, 00081523 and 00961064. Ficoll-Paque density gradient centrifugation was used to isolate peripheral blood mononuclear cells. CD4+ and CD8+ T cells were sorted by FACS or magnetic beads before DNA extraction.

The sample comprised sorted CD4+, CD8+, or CD8+CD57+ T cells (not recorded which) from PBMCs. The sequence joins TRBV2 to TRBJ2-5; TRBD2 is a possible D gene, resting on 5 matching bases. The sequence was collected from a human donor with aplastic anemia. CDR3 protein: CASGNNPGFQETQYF. The bases read TGTGCCAGCGGGAATAACCCGGGGTTCCAAGAGACCCAGTACTTC.